This TCR beta chain came from a study of cytomegalovirus exposure and HLA in healthy donors. Study-level points and caveats: The authors enumerated 150 to 200 TCR beta chains as linked to cytomegalovirus.

After removal of 7 bases from V and 6 bases from J, the junction contained 7 bases not matched to a gene. From germline, CDR1 is LNHDA and CDR2 SQIVND (reference sequence). This CDR3 has 14 residues. Use of 60 Vbeta and 13 Jbeta primers characterized the PCR. Some clones are missing from TCRdb's copy, which holds only in-frame ones; the method was immunoSEQ multiplex PCR. The sample has some 98,000 clones; more than 60% are singletons. As to this clone: Its matching antigen is unknown.

J is TRBJ2-1 and V is TRBV19, with TRBD2 matching 9 bases. This sequence was found in a man aged 50 to 59 in good health and CMV-seronegative. Material: PBMCs. CDR3 coding DNA: TGTGCCAGTATTCGTAGCGGGAGTTCCAATGAGCAGTTCTTC. Translation gives CASIRSGSSNEQFF.